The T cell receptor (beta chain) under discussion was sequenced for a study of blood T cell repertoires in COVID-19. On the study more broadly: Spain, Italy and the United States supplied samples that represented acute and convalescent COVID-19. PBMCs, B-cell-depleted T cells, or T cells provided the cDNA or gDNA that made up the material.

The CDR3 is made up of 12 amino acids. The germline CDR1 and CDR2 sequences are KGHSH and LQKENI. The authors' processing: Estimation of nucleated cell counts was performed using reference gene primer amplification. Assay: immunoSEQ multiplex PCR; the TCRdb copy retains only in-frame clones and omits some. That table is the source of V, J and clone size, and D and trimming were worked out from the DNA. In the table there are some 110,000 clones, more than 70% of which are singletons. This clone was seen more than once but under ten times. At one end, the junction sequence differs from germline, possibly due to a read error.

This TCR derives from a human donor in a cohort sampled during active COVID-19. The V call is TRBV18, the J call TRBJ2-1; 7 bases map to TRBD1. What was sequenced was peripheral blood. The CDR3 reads CASSPQGYEQFF. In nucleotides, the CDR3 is TGTGCCAGCTCGCCACAGGGGTATGAGCAGTTCTTC.